The source of this T cell receptor beta chain is a study of spatial heterogeneity in lung cancer. Regarding time point: sample taken at primary tumor resection. From tumor, nontumor lung or frozen PBMC, whole RNA was taken unsorted for sequencing. About this clonotype: Antigen specificity is unknown.

Study observations and caveats: Relative to follow-up, resection was when ubiquitous expanded tumor TCRs appeared more in blood.

Each molecule of TCR cDNA was tagged with one unique molecular identifier. TCRdb ran MiXCR on the 5' RACE reads and lists one entry per CDR3 protein. This sample carries just under 95,000 distinct CDR3 sequences, about 12% of them seen once, and the ten largest clones take about 38%. The specimen was PBMCs, collected at surgery. This receptor was obtained from a male donor with early-stage non-small cell lung cancer.

The CDR3 sequence is CAISESISSTDTQYF. CDR3 DNA: TGTGCCATCAGTGAGTCGATCAGTAGCACAGATACGCAGTATTTT. The V call is TRBV10-3, the J call TRBJ2-3; D gene ambiguous. V lost 0 bases and J lost 0, with 7 bases in between. Germline CDR1 ENHRY, CDR2 SYGVKD. This CDR3 is 15 amino acids long.